These 5 T cell receptor beta chains came from one sample sequenced in a study of cytomegalovirus exposure and HLA in healthy donors. PCR amplification relied on 60 Vbeta primers (plus 13 Jbeta primers). Clones were sequenced by immunoSEQ multiplex PCR, and TCRdb holds only the in-frame ones, with some missing. The sample lists approximately 120,000 clones, about three quarters occurring once. Sequenced input: PBMCs. These receptors were obtained from a woman in her thirties or forties in good health and CMV-seronegative.

The chain is built from TRBV5-8 and TRBJ2-3; a possible D gene is TRBD1 (6 bases). Germline V lookup: CDR1 SGHTS, CDR2 YDEGEE. The V end was cut by 3 bases, the J end by 4 bases, with 12 bases between. The CDR3 length is 14 residues. The CDR3 region has the DNA TGTGCCAGCAGCTCCCAGGGGAGCCCAGATACGCAGTATTTT. Its protein product is CASSSQGSPDTQYF. Variable domain in full (rest from reference TRBV5-8 and TRBJ2-3): EAGVTQSPTHLIKTRGQQATLRCSPISGHTSVYWYQQALGLGLQFLLWYDEGEERNRGNFPPRFSGRQFPNYSSELNVNALELEDSALYLCASSSQGSPDTQYFGPGTRLTVL.

This chain joins TRBV2 and TRBJ2-3, with D possibly being TRBD2 (7 bases). The CDR3 covers 14 residues. V shed 7 bases and J shed 6 bases, with 17 bases lying between them. Germline V CDR1 and CDR2: SNHLY, FYNNEI. For the CDR3, the DNA is TGTGCCAGCAAACAAGGGGGGGCGGGGGATACGCAGTATTTT. It codes for CASKQGGAGDTQYF.

The CDR3 region is CASSRDYLSSYEQYF. CDR3 DNA: TGTGCCAGCAGCCGGGACTACCTGAGCTCCTACGAGCAGTACTTC. V and J are TRBV7-9 and TRBJ2-7; 7 bases align to TRBD2. The CDR3 runs 15 residues. Per the germline V gene, CDR1 is SEHNR and CDR2 is FQNEAQ (reference sequence). The V and J ends lost 5 bases and 0 bases, in that order; junction bases with no gene match: 7.

This chain connects TRBV4-3 to TRBJ1-5; maybe TRBD1 (5 bases). Trimming cost V 0 bases and J 2 bases, with 17 bases left between them. The CDR3 length is 18 residues. From germline, CDR1 is LGHNA and CDR2 YSLEER. CDR3 nucleotide sequence: TGCGCCAGCAGCCAAGAAACCTGGCAGGGTGGGGGCAATCAGCCCCAGCATTTT. Protein product: CASSQETWQGGGNQPQHF.

This rearrangement joins TRBV7-2 to TRBJ1-2; D gene uncertain. Germline CDR1 SGHTA, CDR2 FQGNSA. CDR3 length: 16 amino acids. Deletions cut 0 bases from V and 0 bases from J, with 11 bases between. For the CDR3, the DNA is TGTGCCAGCAGCTTAGCGTCAACCGGGACTAACTATGGCTACACCTTC. Residues: CASSLASTGTNYGYTF.